The 3 T cell receptor beta chains listed next were all sequenced from one sample in a study of sequential checkpoint blockade in melanoma. The method was immunoSEQ multiplex PCR; TCRdb's version includes in-frame clones alone and lacks a portion of them. The data show approximately 17,000 clones, 80% seen once. Treatment given: randomized to nivolumab then ipilimumab (arm A) or the reverse (arm B). Sequences were derived from CD8+ T cells sorted from blood (inferred from file names), sampled from a patient given nivolumab and ipilimumab in sequence. All receptors come from a human donor with melanoma.

The chain links TRBV30 to TRBJ2-5, with 7 positions matching TRBD1. V was pared by 0 bases and J by 11 bases, with 6 bases of the junction left unmatched. Germline CDR1 GTSNPN, CDR2 SVGIG (reference sequence). The CDR3 is 12 amino acids. The CDR3, as DNA: TGTGCCTGGAGTGTACAGGGGTATGAGCAGTACTTC. This translates into CAWSVQGYEQYF.

This clone has only one observation. V usage is TRBV4-3 and J usage is TRBJ2-6; D is possibly TRBD2 (5 bases). Germline CDR1 and CDR2: LGHNA and YSLEER. The CDR3 extends over 15 amino acids. V shed 1 base and J shed 2 bases, with 6 bases lying between them. The CDR3 DNA follows: TGCGCCAGCAGCCAAGGGACTCCTGGGGCCAACGTCCTGACTTTC. Encoded protein: CASSQGTPGANVLTF.

This rearrangement joins TRBV5-6 to TRBJ2-7, with 8 nucleotides matching TRBD1. The V and J ends lost 5 bases and 3 bases, in that order; junction bases with no gene match: 10. Germline-derived CDR1 and CDR2 are SGHDT and YYEEEE. The CDR3 has 15 residues. The CDR3 nucleotides read TGTGCCAGCAGATCGGGACAGGCTTTTAGCTACGAGCAGTACTTC. It encodes CASRSGQAFSYEQYF.